Listed below are T cell receptor beta chains from one sample, sequenced in a study of T-cell reconstitution after alpha-beta-depleted transplantation in children. Using its own MiXCR run on the PCR reads, TCRdb lists one record per CDR3 protein. The sample carries around 490,000 distinct CDR3 sequences, about an eighth recorded once. The material was PBMCs, mostly from graft donor cells, obtained 180 days after TCRalphabeta/CD19-depleted stem cell transplant. The receptors derive from a female patient aged 2-10 years who had a stem cell transplant for aplastic anemia, so the T cells may come from the graft donor. Each CDR3 is given with its conserved first and last residue. Each record gives: clone size, V gene, J gene, CDR3 protein. Clone size, where shown, is once, few, many, or a class for clones that have expanded.

-	TRBV29-1	TRBJ1-1	CSVEGVNTEAFF
many	TRBV5-1	TRBJ1-2	CASSSQLTGMYGYTF
-	TRBV7-2	TRBJ2-5	CASSFYGGLLQETQYF
many	TRBV29-1	TRBJ1-4	CSVVGRTTNEKLFF
-	TRBV25-1	TRBJ2-5	CASSQTGAETQYF
few	TRBV29-1	TRBJ1-1	CSVENRGRRLNEAFF
-	TRBV10-3	TRBJ2-3	CAISESASGTLDTQYF
few	TRBV7-2	TRBJ1-1	CASSLRAGLVNTEAFF
few	TRBV28	TRBJ1-1	CASRWRGIDTEAFF
-	TRBV9	TRBJ2-7	CASSVGDSGYEHYF
many	TRBV12-3/TRBV12-4	TRBJ2-3	CASKEVHTDTQYF
-	TRBV14	TRBJ2-5	CASSHLLGAGVRETQYF
few	TRBV6-5	TRBJ1-3	CASSYRGSSSGNTIYF
few	TRBV20-1	TRBJ2-5	CSATGILETQYF
-	TRBV6-2/TRBV6-3	TRBJ2-1	CASSWDSGDEQFF
few	TRBV28	TRBJ2-5	CASSWGSPAETQYF
few	TRBV10-2	TRBJ2-3	CASSEGRRTDTQYF
-	TRBV25-1	TRBJ2-5	CASSDRLQETQYF
-	TRBV28	TRBJ2-2	CASSPGRSNSGELFF
many	TRBV12-3/TRBV12-4	TRBJ2-1	CASRDDEQFF
-	TRBV3-1	TRBJ1-5	CASSQKPFQGASQPQHF
-	TRBV12-3/TRBV12-4	TRBJ2-7	CASSLRARGVAYEQYF
-	TRBV6-5	TRBJ2-1	CASIAWAGGISYNEQFF
many	TRBV5-1	TRBJ1-5	CASSLAGSNQPQHF
few	TRBV20-1	TRBJ1-3	CSARPPVGTIYF
-	TRBV29-1	TRBJ2-1	CSVEVGLAGNEQFF
-	TRBV13	TRBJ2-7	CASSPIYIYEQYF
few	TRBV6-2/TRBV6-3	TRBJ2-5	CASSHTRSLETQYF
few	TRBV20-1	TRBJ2-3	CSARDPLRGWGDTQYF
-	TRBV7-3	TRBJ1-1	CASSPGVRTEAFF
few	TRBV15	TRBJ1-1	CATSRDQDWGHTRGNTEAFF
-	TRBV9	TRBJ2-1	CASSVQLTDRASTDAYNEQFF
-	TRBV5-1	TRBJ2-7	CASGGGIINEQYF
many	TRBV18	TRBJ2-5	CASSPLDTQETQYF
-	TRBV20-1	TRBJ2-1	CSAAGLAGWGSYNEQFF
few	TRBV10-3	TRBJ1-1	CAISRQGADTEAFF
few	TRBV24-1	TRBJ2-1	CATSDGVGGRVSQFF
few	TRBV7-2	TRBJ2-1	CASSFLMGGPFNEQFF
few	TRBV28	TRBJ1-1	CASSFGGRGPEAFF
-	TRBV20-1	TRBJ1-1	CSASSAEAFF
few	TRBV20-1	TRBJ1-5	CSAHTGVRNQPQHF
-	TRBV11-2	TRBJ2-3	CASSPTTRAGGHNRSTDTQYF
few	TRBV2	TRBJ2-1	CASSGLAGEKGGSNEQFF
few	TRBV29-1	TRBJ2-7	CSVEGQDSSYEQYF
many	TRBV20-1	TRBJ2-1	CSAWREANSYNEQFF
-	TRBV10-3	TRBJ2-1	CAISESSVHEQFF
-	TRBV20-1	TRBJ2-1	CSAPLGSYNEQFF
-	TRBV29-1	TRBJ1-5	CSVGPGTNQPQHF
many	TRBV5-1	TRBJ2-2	CASSDRDDTGELFF
few	TRBV5-1	TRBJ2-1	CASSLLEKALTYNEQFF
-	TRBV4-3	TRBJ2-3	CASSQPSTAPTDTQYF
few	TRBV7-2	TRBJ2-7	CASSLARGSPYEQYF
few	TRBV7-2	TRBJ2-3	CASSLGSGRGTDTQYF
many	TRBV20-1	TRBJ2-1	CKGASGGNEQFF
few	TRBV29-1	TRBJ1-3	CSVSEGQGAPGNTIYF
few	TRBV2	TRBJ2-2	CASKSLAGSNTGELFF
many	TRBV30	TRBJ1-1	CAWSVRGKTEAFF